This T cell receptor beta chain came from a study of brain metastases from non-small cell lung cancer. General study results and limits: Compared with their matched primary tumors, around 60% of brain metastases showed expanded T-cell clones. Paired brain metastases and primary tumors largely shared TCR repertoires. Brain metastases had lower T-cell infiltration than primary tumors.

Germline V gene data show CDR1 as MRHNA and CDR2 as SNTAGT. This CDR3 has 15 amino acids. Trimming shortened V by 4 bases and J by 9 bases, and 19 bases separated the two germline ends. About this clone: The antigen remains unidentified.

Repertoires were generated with immunoSEQ multiplex PCR, while TCRdb's copy carries only in-frame clones and drops some. The data contain roughly 4,700 clones, 70% to 85% of them singletons. The chain recombines TRBV6-4 with TRBJ2-1; D could derive from TRBD1 or TRBD2 (5 bases each). Sequencing input: primary lung tumor tissue. The receptor comes from a donor at least 40 years old with non-small cell lung cancer. The CDR3 coding sequence is TGTGCCAGCAGTGCTTCCTCCGGGGCGTCAACTGAGCAGTTCTTC. It encodes CASSASSGASTEQFF.